This T cell receptor (beta chain) comes out of a study of CD8 T cells in ankylosing spondylitis (dated by TCRdb to about 2017). Study-wide context: To find TCR variants linked to disease, the study profiled T cell receptor beta repertoires in ankylosing spondylitis patients and healthy donors. The full study cohort comprised around 23 ankylosing spondylitis patients and some 110 healthy donors. Peripheral blood was sampled, and synovial fluid was additionally collected from ankylosing spondylitis patients.

This clonotype was observed a few times. Its target antigen remains unknown. Per-base quality was not reported, and no clone a single base away is much larger than it. Study-wide findings and limitations: In peripheral blood, the disease-linked clones were found at relatively low frequencies and had a CD8+ phenotype. Blood from ankylosing spondylitis patients appeared to be characterized by a TCR beta motif made up of several highly homologous amino acid variants. According to the report, matched synovial fluid samples from ankylosing spondylitis patients were significantly enriched for the disease-linked clones. Some TCR beta motif variants had previously been reported in synovial fluid and blood of reactive arthritis patients, which suggested common disease-initiation mechanisms.

Sequenced on an Illumina HiSeq 2500. TCR beta libraries were prepared by quantitative 5'-RACE with molecular barcodes. The authors' analysis ran thus. A new computational method, built on a probabilistic model of VDJ rearrangement, was used to identify disease-linked TCR variants. TCRdb trimmed the raw reads at Q25, called clones with MiXCR and kept productive beta chains. Duplicate CDR3 protein sequences are folded into a single record with the most common DNA and genes. TCRdb's processing, not the study's, gives the V and J calls here. For this sample there are around 390,000 distinct CDR3 sequences; under 25% appear just once. The top ten constitute about 15% of the sample. For CDR1 and CDR2, the germline V gene (reference sequence) lists SGHNT and YYREEE. The germline V end is reduced by 2 bases and the J end by 7 bases; junction bases left unmatched: 10. Taken from cysteine to phenylalanine, the CDR3 has 17 residues. Kept here is only the CDR3 DNA, which spans 51 bases and is read in frame from base 1.

The source material was blood, either unsorted or a sorted T cell fraction (not recorded which). This TCR came from a male donor with ankylosing spondylitis. The sequence links TRBV5-4 to TRBJ2-1; 12 middle bases align to TRBD2. The sequence in DNA is TGTGCCAGCAGCTTTCCTGGGACTAGCGGGCGTTTGAATGAGCAGTTCTTC. This translates into CASSFPGTSGRLNEQFF.